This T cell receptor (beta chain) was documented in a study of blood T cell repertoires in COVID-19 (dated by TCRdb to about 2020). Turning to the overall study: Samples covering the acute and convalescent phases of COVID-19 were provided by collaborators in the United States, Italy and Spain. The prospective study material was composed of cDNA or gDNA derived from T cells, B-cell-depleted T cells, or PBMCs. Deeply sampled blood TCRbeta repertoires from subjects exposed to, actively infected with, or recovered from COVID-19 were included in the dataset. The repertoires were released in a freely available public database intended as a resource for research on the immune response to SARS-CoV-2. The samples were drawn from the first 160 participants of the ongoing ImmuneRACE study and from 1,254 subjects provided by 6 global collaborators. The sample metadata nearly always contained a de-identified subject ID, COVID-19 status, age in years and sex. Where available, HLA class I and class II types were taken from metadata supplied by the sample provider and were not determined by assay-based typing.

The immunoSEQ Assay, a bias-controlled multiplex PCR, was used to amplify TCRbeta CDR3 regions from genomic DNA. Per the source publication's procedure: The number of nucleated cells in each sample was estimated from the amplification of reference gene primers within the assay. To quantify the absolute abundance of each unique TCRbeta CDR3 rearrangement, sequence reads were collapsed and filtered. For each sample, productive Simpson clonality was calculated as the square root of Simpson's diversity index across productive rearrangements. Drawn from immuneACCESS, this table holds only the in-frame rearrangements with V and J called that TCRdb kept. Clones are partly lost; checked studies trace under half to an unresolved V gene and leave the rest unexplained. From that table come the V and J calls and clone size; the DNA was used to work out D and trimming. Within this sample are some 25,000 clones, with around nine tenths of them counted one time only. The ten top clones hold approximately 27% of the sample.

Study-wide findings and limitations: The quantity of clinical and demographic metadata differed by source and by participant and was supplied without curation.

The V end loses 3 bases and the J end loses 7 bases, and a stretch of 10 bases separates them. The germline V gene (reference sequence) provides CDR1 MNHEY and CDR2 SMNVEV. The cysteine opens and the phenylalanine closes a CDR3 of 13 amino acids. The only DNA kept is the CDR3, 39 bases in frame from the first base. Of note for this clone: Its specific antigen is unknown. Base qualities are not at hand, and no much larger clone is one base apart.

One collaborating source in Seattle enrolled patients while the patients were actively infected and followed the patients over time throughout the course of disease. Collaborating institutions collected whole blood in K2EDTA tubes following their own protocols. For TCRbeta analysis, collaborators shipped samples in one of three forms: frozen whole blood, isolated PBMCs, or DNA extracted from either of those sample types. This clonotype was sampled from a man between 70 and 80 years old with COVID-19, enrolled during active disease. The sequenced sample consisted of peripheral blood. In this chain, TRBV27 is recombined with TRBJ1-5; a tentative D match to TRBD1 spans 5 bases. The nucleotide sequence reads TGTGCCAGCAGTTTCAGGGTGGAACAGCCCCAGCATTTT. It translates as CASSFRVEQPQHF.